A single sample gave rise to the 21 T cell receptor beta chains below, sequenced in a study of T cells in Graves' hyperthyroidism and ophthalmopathy. TCR beta CDR3 sequences were amplified from RNA transcripts. The TCR CDR3 was amplified in a first-round RT-PCR using the HTBI primer set. TCRdb analysed the multiplex PCR reads with MiXCR anew, one entry per CDR3 protein. The table includes about 840,000 distinct CDR3 sequences, 38% detected once. The sample taken for sequencing was blood. These receptor sequences come from a man aged 18-30 years with Graves' hyperthyroidism.

The chain carries TRBV29-1 and TRBJ2-5; D call uncertain. The CDR3 spans 12 residues. Germline assignment: CDR1 SQVTM and CDR2 ANQGSEA. Trimming pared 6 bases from V and 5 bases from J, leaving 13 bases between. The CDR3 reads CSVRTPEETQYF. CDR3 in DNA: TGCAGCGTAAGGACGCCGGAGGAGACCCAGTACTTC.

This clonotype was detected ten times or more. The genes are TRBV7-3 and TRBJ2-2; no clear D gene. CDR3 length: 12 amino acids. The V gene lost 9 bases and the J gene lost 6 bases, with 11 bases spanning the gap. Per germline, CDR1 SGHTA and CDR2 FQGTGA. Here the CDR3 reads CASSPSSGELFF. The CDR3 DNA follows: TGTGCCAGTAGTCCGTCGTCCGGGGAGCTGTTTTTT.

CDR3 bases: TGTGCCAGCAGTGCTACGGGACAGGCGGCCTACGAGCAGTACTTC. Translating gives CASSATGQAAYEQYF. The chain has TRBV7-2 and TRBJ2-7; 8 nucleotides line up with TRBD1. Germline V gives CDR1 SGHTA, CDR2 FQGNSA. Trimming removed 6 bases from V and 2 bases from J; junction bases left unmatched: 9. This CDR3 comprises 15 residues.

This clonotype showed up many times. The chain couples TRBV9 to TRBJ2-2; no reliable D call. Germline V gene data show CDR1 as SGDLS and CDR2 as YYNGEE. The CDR3 sequence is 13 residues long. Trimming pared 1 base from V and 4 bases from J, leaving 5 bases between. The CDR3 DNA reads TGTGCCAGCAGCGTAATGGGCACCGGGGAGCTGTTTTTT. This translates into CASSVMGTGELFF. Full variable domain (missing parts from reference TRBV9 and TRBJ2-2): DSGVTQTPKHLITATGQRVTLRCSPRSGDLSVYWYQQSLDQGLQFLIQYYNGEERAKGNILERFSAQQFPDLHSELNLSSLELGDSALYFCASSVMGTGELFFGEGSRLTVL.

For this clonotype: A much bigger clone sits one base away, suggesting this may be a read error. This chain links TRBV29-1 with TRBJ1-4; 7 bases agree with TRBD1. Germline V gives CDR1 SQVTM, CDR2 ANQGSEA. After removal of 0 bases from V and 10 bases from J, the junction contained 8 bases not matched to a gene. This CDR3 region has 14 residues. CDR3 loop: CSVEDGDRAVKLFF. The CDR3 nucleotides are TGCAGCGTTGAAGATGGGGACAGAGCCGTAAAACTGTTTTTT.

For the CDR3, the DNA is TGTGCTAGTGCTCCCCAGGGTTTAGGCCAAGAGACCCAGTACTTC. This gives the protein CASAPQGLGQETQYF. This chain links TRBV12-3 or TRBV12-4 with TRBJ2-5; TRBD1 is a possible D gene (5 bases). The CDR3 has 15 amino acids.

This clonotype has only a few counts. The V call is TRBV14, the J call TRBJ2-2; D is undetermined. The CDR3 spans 14 residues. Germline lookup yields CDR1 SGHDN and CDR2 FVKESK. V gave up 5 bases and J gave up 3 bases, with 10 bases separating them. CDR3 protein: CASSWAKHTGELFF. The CDR3, as DNA: TGTGCCAGCAGCTGGGCGAAACACACCGGGGAGCTGTTTTTT.

The V call is TRBV25-1, the J call TRBJ2-5, with D perhaps assigned TRBD1 or TRBD2 (6 bases each). Germline V lookup: CDR1 MGHDK, CDR2 SYGVNS. The V and J ends lost 5 bases and 7 bases respectively, with 17 bases between them. There are 14 residues in the CDR3. The DNA of the CDR3 is TGTGCCAGCAGTTGGGGGGCAGGGATGGCGACCCAGTACTTC. As protein: CASSWGAGMATQYF. Full variable domain (remainder filled in from reference TRBV25-1 and TRBJ2-5): EADIYQTPRYLVIGTGKKITLECSQTMGHDKMYWYQQDPGMELHLIHYSYGVNSTEKGDLSSESTVSRIRTEHFPLTLESARPSHTSQYLCASSWGAGMATQYFGPGTRLLVL.

This clonotype was counted a few times. V gene TRBV12-3 or TRBV12-4 combines with J gene TRBJ2-7; a weak D match, TRBD1 (6 bases). Deletions cut 5 bases from V and 2 bases from J, with 10 bases between. This CDR3 has 13 residues. CDR3 amino acids: CASSVQGPYEQYF. DNA of the CDR3: TGTGCCAGCAGTGTACAGGGCCCCTACGAGCAGTACTTC.

Many counts were recorded for this clonotype. The genes are TRBV2 and TRBJ2-7, with D perhaps being TRBD1 or TRBD2 (6 bases each). CDR1 is SNHLY, CDR2 FYNNEI, per germline. The CDR3 has 13 residues. The ends were cut back, 1 base at V and 11 bases at J, with 15 bases in the middle. The CDR3 DNA is TGTGCCAGCAGTGAAGGAAAGGGGGGTTCTAAGTACTTC. As protein: CASSEGKGGSKYF.

The chain joins TRBV12-3 or TRBV12-4 to TRBJ2-5, with D perhaps TRBD2 (6 bases). CDR3 length: 15 amino acids. Trimming shortened V by 6 bases and J by 4 bases, and 18 bases separated the two germline ends. Here the CDR3 reads CASSLVLAARETQYF. The CDR3 bases are TGTGCCAGCAGCCTTGTTTTAGCGGCACGAGAGACCCAGTACTTC.

Remarks on this clonotype: A much larger clone is a single base away; this may be a read error. The CDR3 reads CSVEFGSYGQYF. The CDR3 DNA reads as TGCAGCGTTGAATTTGGCAGCTACGGGCAGTACTTC. V usage is TRBV29-1 and J usage is TRBJ2-7; D is uncertain. The CDR3 sequence is 12 residues long. Per the germline V gene, CDR1 is SQVTM and CDR2 is ANQGSEA.

Only a few counts were recorded for this clonotype. Here the CDR3 reads CASPGTIIYEQYF. Written as DNA, the CDR3 is TGTGCCAGCCCGGGGACTATCATCTACGAGCAGTACTTC. The chain recombines TRBV6-6 with TRBJ2-7; 7 bases agree with TRBD2. Germline V gene data show CDR1 as MNHNY and CDR2 as SVGAGI (reference sequence). CDR3 size: 13 residues. The trim removed 8 bases at V and 3 bases at J, leaving 7 bases unmatched.

This clonotype appeared many times. The chain recombines TRBV20-1 with TRBJ1-2; TRBD1 might be the D (5 bases). Trimming pared 5 bases from V and 6 bases from J, leaving 16 bases between. The CDR3 extends over 13 amino acids. Germline V gene sequence: CDR1 DFQATT, CDR2 SNEGSKA (reference sequence). The CDR3 DNA reads as TGCAGTGCTCCGGGGCTGGATTCGCATGGCTACACCTTC. Translated: CSAPGLDSHGYTF.

This clonotype was counted ten times or more. The chain joins TRBV15 to TRBJ2-5; possibly TRBD2 for D (5 bases). Germline lookup yields CDR1 LNHNV and CDR2 YYDKDF (reference sequence). Trimming took 4 bases from V and 5 from J, leaving 14 bases between them. The CDR3 runs to 14 residues. The CDR3 DNA is TGTGCCACCAGCACCGAGGGCCCAGCTGAGACCCAGTACTTC. It yields the protein CATSTEGPAETQYF.

J is TRBJ1-5 and V is TRBV10-3, with 10 bases that match TRBD1. CDR1 is ENHRY and CDR2 is SYGVKD in the germline V gene. V lost 3 bases, J lost 7 bases, and 6 bases stayed unmatched. This CDR3 is 15 amino acids long. This chain's CDR3 is CAISEGTGVLQPQHF. DNA for the CDR3: TGTGCCATCAGTGAAGGGACAGGGGTTTTGCAGCCCCAGCATTTT.

This clonotype came up once. The chain combines TRBV12-3 or TRBV12-4 with TRBJ1-1; 7 bases are a match to TRBD1. V was pared by 8 bases and J by 1 base, with 4 bases of the junction left unmatched. This CDR3 region has 13 residues. CDR3 protein: CASHRGSNTEAFF. In DNA, the CDR3 is TGTGCCAGCCACAGGGGATCGAACACTGAAGCTTTCTTT.

This clonotype was recorded many times. The rearrangement joins TRBV29-1 to TRBJ2-7, with D possibly being TRBD1 (6 bases). CDR1 and CDR2 (germline): SQVTM, ANQGSEA. Trimming removed 2 bases from V and 4 bases from J, with 12 bases in between. CDR3 length: 13 amino acids. The CDR3 here is CSVERDIDYEQYF. CDR3 coding DNA: TGCAGCGTTGAACGGGACATAGATTACGAGCAGTACTTC.

This clonotype was seen at least ten times. The rearrangement uses TRBV20-1 and TRBJ2-7, with D perhaps matching TRBD1 (5 bases). Trimming cost V 4 bases and J 3 bases, with 16 bases left between them. From germline, CDR1 is DFQATT and CDR2 SNEGSKA (reference sequence). CDR3 length: 14 amino acids. CDR3 in DNA: TGCAGTGCTACCGACAGTTCGAACAGCTACGAGCAGTACTTC. This gives the protein CSATDSSNSYEQYF.

This clonotype appeared many times. V and J are TRBV7-2 and TRBJ2-7, with D uncertain. Looked up from germline, CDR1 is SGHTA and CDR2 is FQGNSA. V gave up 3 bases and J gave up 2 bases, with 5 bases separating them. The CDR3 is 12 amino acids. Here the CDR3 DNA reads TGTGCCAGCAGCTTTAGTACCTACGAGCAGTACTTC. Protein: CASSFSTYEQYF.

This clonotype was counted between two and nine times. A much larger clonotype is one base distant, so this may be a read error. The rearrangement uses TRBV7-9 and TRBJ2-5; D possibly uses TRBD1 or TRBD2 (6 bases each). The CDR3 is 14 residues long. Germline V gene data show CDR1 as SEHNR and CDR2 as FQNEAQ (reference sequence). V lost 1 base to trimming and J lost 5 bases, with 11 bases between them. The CDR3 bases are TGTGCCAGCAGCTTAGTCCAGGGGAGGGAGACCCAGTACTTC. Translating gives CASSLVQGRETQYF.